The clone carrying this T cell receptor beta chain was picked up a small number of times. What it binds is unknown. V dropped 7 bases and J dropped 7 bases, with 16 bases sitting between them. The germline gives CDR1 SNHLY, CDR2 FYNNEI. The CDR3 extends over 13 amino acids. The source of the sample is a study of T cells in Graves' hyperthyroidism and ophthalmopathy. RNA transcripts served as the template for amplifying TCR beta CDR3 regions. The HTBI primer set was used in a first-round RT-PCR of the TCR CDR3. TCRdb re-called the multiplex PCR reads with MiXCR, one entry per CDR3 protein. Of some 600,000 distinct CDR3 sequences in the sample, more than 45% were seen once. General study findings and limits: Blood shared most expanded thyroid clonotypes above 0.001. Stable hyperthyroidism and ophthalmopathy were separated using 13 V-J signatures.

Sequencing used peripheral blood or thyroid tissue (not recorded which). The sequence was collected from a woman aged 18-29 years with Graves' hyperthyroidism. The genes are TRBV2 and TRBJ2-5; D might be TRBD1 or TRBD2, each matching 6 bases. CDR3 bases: TGTGCCAGCACCAGACTAGGAGGGGGGACCCAGTACTTC. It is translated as CASTRLGGGTQYF.